Detailed here is one T cell receptor beta chain. This entry belongs to a study of chronic HIV infection and antiretroviral therapy. The germline V gene encodes CDR1 SQVTM and CDR2 ANQGSEA. The CDR3 extends over 12 amino acids. V lost 7 bases, J lost 0 bases, and 7 bases lay in between. MiXCR, applied by TCRdb to the 5' RACE reads, yields one record per CDR3 protein. The top ten hold approximately 2.8% of the sample, which has about 48,000 distinct CDR3 sequences, roughly 19% seen once. The gene calls are TRBV29-1 and TRBJ2-4; a weak D match, TRBD2 (5 bases). The sequenced sample was peripheral blood. This receptor was obtained from an adult who had HIV and had not received antiretroviral therapy, or was an uninfected healthy control (not recorded which). CDR3 sequence: CSGGGAKNIQYF. The CDR3 DNA reads TGCAGCGGCGGAGGAGCCAAAAACATTCAGTACTTC. Filled out from reference TRBV29-1 and TRBJ2-4, the complete variable domain reads SAVISQKPSRDICQRGTSLTIQCQVDSQVTMMFWYRQQPGQSLTLIATANQGSEATYESGFVIDKFPISRPNLTFSTLTVSNMSPEDSSIYLCSGGGAKNIQYFGAGTRLSVL.